This is a list of T cell receptor beta chains from one sample in a study of blood T cell repertoires in COVID-19. Libraries were prepared by immunoSEQ multiplex PCR; TCRdb keeps only in-frame clonotypes and omits some of them. The sample carries a few hundred thousand clones, 65% to 90% recorded once. Sequenced material: peripheral blood. The source of these receptors is a woman in her sixties or seventies with COVID-19, enrolled during active disease. Both conserved end residues are part of each CDR3. A D gene is named only where the DNA matches it firmly. The size field is filled for only some rows; it gives once, few, many or a size class.

v_gene	j_gene	abundance	d_gene	CDR3aa	CDR3nt
TRBV27	TRBJ1-3	.	.	CASSLSGAGNTIYF	TGTGCCAGCAGTTTATCAGGGGCCGGAAACACCATATATTTT
TRBV15	TRBJ2-7	.	.	CATSRDGRDEQYF	TGTGCCACCAGCAGAGATGGGCGGGACGAGCAGTACTTC
TRBV5-1	TRBJ1-1	.	.	CASSLGLNTEAFF	TGCGCCAGCAGCCTCGGACTTAACACTGAAGCTTTCTTT
TRBV19	TRBJ2-7	.	TRBD1	CASSAIPGQGTHEQYF	TGTGCCAGTAGTGCAATACCGGGACAGGGTACCCACGAGCAGTACTTC
TRBV29-1	TRBJ2-3	.	.	CSVESRGLIRGSTDTQYF	TGCAGCGTTGAGTCCCGCGGCCTCATTAGGGGTAGCACAGATACGCAGTATTTT
TRBV5-4	TRBJ2-5	.	TRBD2	CASSGVRSGGLETQYF	TGTGCCAGCAGCGGAGTCCGGAGCGGGGGTTTGGAGACCCAGTACTTC
TRBV5-1	TRBJ2-5	.	TRBD2	CASSLERTSGGAGTQYF	TGCGCCAGCAGCTTGGAACGGACTAGCGGGGGGGCAGGGACCCAGTACTTC
TRBV5-6	TRBJ1-3	.	.	CASSWGLSSGNTIYF	TGTGCCAGCAGCTGGGGCCTCAGCTCTGGAAACACCATATATTTT
TRBV19	TRBJ1-2	.	.	CASTGGRDYGYTF	TGTGCCAGTACGGGGGGGCGCGACTATGGCTACACCTTC
TRBV5-1	TRBJ1-5	.	TRBD1	CASSLGGTANQPQHF	TGCGCCAGCAGCTTGGGGGGGACAGCAAATCAGCCCCAGCATTTT
TRBV3-1/TRBV3-2	TRBJ1-3	.	.	CASRDSSGNTIYF	TGTGCCAGCAGGGACAGCTCTGGAAACACCATATATTTT
TRBV27	TRBJ2-1	.	TRBD2	CASSTSGGARHNEQFF	TGTGCCAGCAGTACTAGCGGGGGGGCCCGCCACAATGAGCAGTTCTTC
TRBV5-6	TRBJ2-2	.	.	CASSPDSGELFF	TGTGCCAGCAGCCCCGACAGCGGGGAGCTGTTTTTT
TRBV19	TRBJ2-3	.	.	CASIGVLGDTQYF	TGTGCCAGTATAGGGGTCTTGGGAGATACGCAGTATTTT
TRBV7-2	TRBJ1-2	.	.	CASSLQEGYGYTF	TGTGCCAGCAGTCTACAGGAGGGCTATGGCTACACCTTC
TRBV5-1	TRBJ2-1	.	TRBD2	CASSLLAGSYNEQFF	TGCGCCAGCAGCTTACTAGCGGGCTCCTACAATGAGCAGTTCTTC
TRBV2	TRBJ2-1	.	.	CASSGRAYNNEQFF	TGTGCCAGCAGTGGGCGAGCGTACAACAATGAGCAGTTCTTC
TRBV28	TRBJ1-6	.	.	CASSLGNNSPLHF	TGTGCCAGCAGTTTAGGCAACAATTCACCCCTCCACTTT
TRBV6-1	TRBJ2-7	.	.	CASSELPPGEQYF	TGTGCCAGCAGTGAACTGCCCCCCGGCGAGCAGTACTTC
TRBV6-1	TRBJ1-2	.	.	CASSEEGDGYTF	TGTGCCAGCAGTGAAGAGGGGGATGGCTACACCTTC
TRBV7-2	TRBJ1-2	once	.	CASTLRLSGNYGYTF	TGTGCCAGCACCCTCAGGCTTTCAGGAAACTATGGCTACACCTTC
TRBV4-2	TRBJ2-7	.	.	CASSQAQRSYEQYF	TGTGCCAGCAGCCAAGCCCAGCGATCCTACGAGCAGTACTTC
TRBV30	TRBJ1-2	once	.	CATGGANYGYTF	TGTGCCACGGGGGGAGCTAACTATGGCTACACCTTC
TRBV5-6	TRBJ1-4	.	TRBD1	CASSLPPRQGADEKLFF	TGTGCCAGCAGCTTGCCCCCCCGACAGGGGGCGGATGAAAAACTGTTTTTT
TRBV19	TRBJ2-1	.	.	CASSPGLGAGEQFF	TGTGCCAGTAGTCCGGGACTGGGTGCCGGTGAGCAGTTCTTC
TRBV27	TRBJ1-1	few	.	CASRGGRFTEAFF	TGTGCCAGCAGAGGAGGTCGTTTCACTGAAGCTTTCTTT
TRBV14	TRBJ1-5	few	.	CASSQPGNQPQHF	TGTGCCAGCAGCCAACCGGGCAATCAGCCCCAGCATTTT
TRBV4-1	TRBJ2-3	.	.	CASSTGRPGPPTDTQYF	TGCGCCAGCAGCACAGGGCGACCGGGCCCCCCAACAGATACGCAGTATTTT
TRBV27	TRBJ1-2	.	.	CASSPPDTPTSFHYGYTF	TGTGCCAGCAGTCCCCCAGACACACCGACCTCCTTCCACTATGGCTACACCTTC
TRBV7-2	TRBJ2-7	.	TRBD2	CASTFGLAGYEQYF	TGTGCCAGCACCTTCGGACTAGCGGGGTACGAGCAGTACTTC
TRBV19	TRBJ1-5	.	.	CASSISGGGQPQHF	TGTGCCAGTAGTATATCTGGGGGGGGACAGCCCCAGCATTTT
TRBV24-1	TRBJ1-1	.	TRBD1	CATSETGTGSTEAFF	TGTGCCACCAGTGAAACCGGGACAGGGTCGACTGAAGCTTTCTTT
TRBV24-1	TRBJ2-1	.	TRBD1	CATSDRLRTGSDEQFF	TGTGCCACCAGTGATCGACTTCGGACAGGGAGCGATGAGCAGTTCTTC
TRBV28	TRBJ1-5	.	TRBD1	CASSPTGQGSNQPQHF	TGTGCCAGCAGTCCTACGGGACAGGGGAGCAATCAGCCCCAGCATTTT
TRBV15	TRBJ1-5	.	.	CATSRDSGGGQPQHF	TGTGCCACCAGCAGAGATTCGGGGGGGGGTCAGCCCCAGCATTTT
TRBV30	TRBJ2-7	.	TRBD1	CAWSGQGYGEQYF	TGTGCCTGGAGTGGACAGGGGTATGGGGAGCAGTACTTC
TRBV7-8	TRBJ1-3	.	TRBD1	CASSRDRGSSGNTIYF	TGTGCCAGCAGCAGAGACAGGGGAAGCTCTGGAAACACCATATATTTT
TRBV4-3	TRBJ1-1	.	.	CASSQDSGAEAFF	TGCGCCAGCAGCCAAGACAGCGGGGCTGAAGCTTTCTTT
TRBV19	TRBJ1-1	.	TRBD1	CASSSPPHGTGEAFF	TGTGCCAGTAGTTCTCCTCCCCACGGGACAGGAGAAGCTTTCTTT
TRBV2	TRBJ1-1	.	TRBD1	CATNEGARTEAFF	TGTGCCACGAACGAGGGGGCGCGGACTGAAGCTTTCTTT
TRBV27	TRBJ1-2	.	TRBD1	CASSYRTGSGYTF	TGTGCCAGCAGTTACCGGACAGGGAGTGGCTACACCTTC
TRBV19	TRBJ2-7	.	.	CASSIEGSAYEQYF	TGTGCCAGTAGTATAGAGGGGAGCGCCTACGAGCAGTACTTC
TRBV27	TRBJ2-3	.	TRBD1	CASSYYWTGRNLDTQYF	TGTGCCAGCAGTTACTATTGGACAGGGCGAAATTTGGATACGCAGTATTTT
TRBV7-2	TRBJ2-1	.	TRBD1	CASSPRTGSYNEQFF	TGTGCCAGCAGCCCTAGGACAGGGTCCTACAATGAGCAGTTCTTC
TRBV5-1	TRBJ2-3	.	.	CASSGVGTDTQYF	TGCGCCAGCTCGGGGGTGGGCACAGATACGCAGTATTTT
TRBV24-1	TRBJ2-3	.	.	CATSRWGGPSSTDTQYF	TGTGCCACCAGCCGCTGGGGGGGCCCCTCAAGCACAGATACGCAGTATTTT
TRBV29-1	TRBJ1-2	.	TRBD1	CSVGDRPYTF	TGCAGCGTTGGGGACAGGCCCTACACCTTC
TRBV5-1	TRBJ1-4	.	.	CASSLAGQGSKLFF	TGCGCCAGCAGCTTGGCCGGGCAGGGTTCAAAACTGTTTTTT
TRBV18	TRBJ2-7	once	TRBD1	CASSRGTAAALEQYF	TGTGCCAGCTCACGAGGGACAGCAGCCGCCCTGGAGCAGTACTTC
TRBV28	TRBJ2-2	.	.	CASVSDRIYTGELFF	TGTGCCAGCGTGTCAGACAGGATTTACACCGGGGAGCTGTTTTTT
TRBV5-1	TRBJ1-2	.	TRBD1	CASSPKSTGSDGYTF	TGCGCCAGCAGCCCGAAATCGACAGGGTCTGATGGCTACACCTTC
TRBV2	TRBJ1-2	.	TRBD1	CASSFYGQGKNGYTF	TGTGCCAGCAGTTTCTATGGACAGGGCAAGAATGGCTACACCTTC
TRBV7-9	TRBJ2-3	.	TRBD2	CASSLPSGGADTQYF	TGTGCCAGCAGCTTGCCTAGCGGGGGGGCAGATACGCAGTATTTT
TRBV5-4	TRBJ2-7	.	TRBD2	CASSPAGRSSYEQYF	TGTGCCAGCAGCCCAGCGGGGCGTTCCTCCTACGAGCAGTACTTC
TRBV4-2	TRBJ1-1	.	TRBD1	CASSPRYRGENTEAFF	TGTGCCAGCAGCCCTCGTTACAGGGGGGAGAACACTGAAGCTTTCTTT
TRBV7-9	TRBJ1-1	.	.	CASSRGEGGTEAFF	TGTGCCAGCAGCCGGGGGGAGGGTGGCACTGAAGCTTTCTTT
TRBV5-1	TRBJ1-1	few	.	CASSLVVSGSTEAFF	TGCGCCAGCAGCTTGGTCGTATCCGGGAGTACTGAAGCTTTCTTT
TRBV4-1	TRBJ2-2	.	.	CASSPWAGELFF	TGCGCCAGCAGCCCCTGGGCGGGGGAGCTGTTTTTT
TRBV30	TRBJ1-5	.	.	CACGRSNQPQHF	TGTGCCTGCGGACGGAGCAATCAGCCCCAGCATTTT
TRBV4-2	TRBJ2-3	.	.	CASSQERGGGPTDTQYF	TGTGCCAGCAGCCAAGAGCGAGGGGGGGGCCCCACAGATACGCAGTATTTT